This T cell receptor (beta chain) was captured by sequencing in a study of CD8 T cells in ankylosing spondylitis. In this sample, this clonotype turned up a few times. Antigen unknown. Study-wide findings and caveats: Made up of about eight highly homologous variants, a TCR beta motif appeared characteristic of ankylosing spondylitis blood. Significant enrichment of disease-linked clones was reportedly seen in matched ankylosing spondylitis synovial fluid. Some motif variants were previously reported in reactive arthritis synovial fluid and blood.

The CDR3 sequence is 18 residues long. Germline CDR1 SGHAT, CDR2 FQNNGV. The V segment lost 4 bases and the J segment 6 bases; nucleotides outside the gene matches: 10. TCRdb fed the 5' RACE reads into MiXCR, producing one record per CDR3 protein. The top ten hold around 3.5% of the sample, which has approximately 520,000 distinct CDR3 sequences, about 5.2% seen once. The sequence was collected from a male donor with ankylosing spondylitis. Sequenced: blood, either unsorted or a sorted T cell fraction (not recorded which). The chain employs TRBV11-2 and TRBJ1-6; 12 positions agree with TRBD1. The CDR3 DNA sequence: TGTGCCAGCAGCTCGCCGGGACAGGGGGCGAATTCTAATTCACCCCTCCACTTT. Its translation: CASSSPGQGANSNSPLHF.